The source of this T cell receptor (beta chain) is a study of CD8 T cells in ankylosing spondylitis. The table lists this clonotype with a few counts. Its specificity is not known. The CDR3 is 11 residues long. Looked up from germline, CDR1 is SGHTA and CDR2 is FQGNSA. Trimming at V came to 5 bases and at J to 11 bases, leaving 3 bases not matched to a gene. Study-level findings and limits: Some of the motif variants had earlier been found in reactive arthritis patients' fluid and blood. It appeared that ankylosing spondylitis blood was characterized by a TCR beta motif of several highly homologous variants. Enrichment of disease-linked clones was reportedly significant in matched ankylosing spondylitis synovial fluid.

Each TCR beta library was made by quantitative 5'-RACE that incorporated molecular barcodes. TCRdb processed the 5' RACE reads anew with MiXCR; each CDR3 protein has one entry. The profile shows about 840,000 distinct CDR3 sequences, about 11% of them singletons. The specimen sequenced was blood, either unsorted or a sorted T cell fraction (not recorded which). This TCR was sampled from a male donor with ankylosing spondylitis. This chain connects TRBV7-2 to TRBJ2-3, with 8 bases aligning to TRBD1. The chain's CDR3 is CASSQDRVQYF. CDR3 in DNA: TGTGCCAGCAGCCAGGACAGGGTGCAGTATTTT. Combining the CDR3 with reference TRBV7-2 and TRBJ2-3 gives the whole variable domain GAGVSQSPSNKVTEKGKDVELRCDPISGHTALYWYRQSLGQGLEFLIYFQGNSAPDKSGLPSDRFSAERTGGSVSTLTIQRTQQEDSAVYLCASSQDRVQYFGPGTRLTVL.